This T cell receptor beta chain is drawn from a study of OX40 agonist ivuxolimab in advanced cancers. In the study overall: Cohort: roughly 79% men, mean age about 60, aged roughly 20 to 79. Under the entry rules, prior anti-PD-1, anti-PD-L1 or anti-CTLA-4 therapy was allowed, and around 36% had some.

A word on this clone: Antigen: not known.

Patients were ruled out by autoimmune disease history or systemic immunosuppression. Study conclusions and caveats: Clonal expansion from baseline to week 6 occurred in both CD4+ and CD8+ T cells.

TCRdb's copy holds only in-frame clones and misses some; the assay was immunoSEQ multiplex PCR. This sample has 20,000 to 25,000 clones, with approximately 80% found just once. CDR3 length equals 16 residues. Looked up from germline, CDR1 is MNHEY and CDR2 is SMNVEV (reference sequence). Trimming stripped 5 bases from V and 0 bases from J, with 17 bases between. V gene TRBV27 combines with J gene TRBJ2-7; possibly TRBD1 for D (6 bases). Sequenced material: CD4+ or CD8+ T cells sorted from blood, taken in a trial of the OX40 agonist ivuxolimab. The receptor was derived from an adult with an advanced solid tumor such as melanoma, head and neck, liver or kidney cancer. The CDR3: CASSPSTGYLSYEQYF. The DNA for the CDR3 is TGTGCCAGCAGTCCCAGCACAGGGTACCTCTCCTACGAGCAGTACTTC.